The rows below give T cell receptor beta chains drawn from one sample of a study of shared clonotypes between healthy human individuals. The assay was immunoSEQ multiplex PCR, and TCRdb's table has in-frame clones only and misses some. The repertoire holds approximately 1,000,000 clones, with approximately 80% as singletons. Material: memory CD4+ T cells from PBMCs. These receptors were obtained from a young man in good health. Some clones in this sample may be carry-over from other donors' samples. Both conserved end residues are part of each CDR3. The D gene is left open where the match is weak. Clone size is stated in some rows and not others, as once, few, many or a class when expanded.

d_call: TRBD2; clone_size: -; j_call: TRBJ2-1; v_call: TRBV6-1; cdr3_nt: TGTGCCAGCAGTGGGGGCGGGAGGAGGGGGAATGAGCAGTTCTTC; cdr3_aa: CASSGGGRRGNEQFF
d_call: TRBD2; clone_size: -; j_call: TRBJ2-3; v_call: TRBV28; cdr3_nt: TGTGCCAGTCGCGGGAGTATGACAGATACGCAGTATTTT; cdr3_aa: CASRGSMTDTQYF
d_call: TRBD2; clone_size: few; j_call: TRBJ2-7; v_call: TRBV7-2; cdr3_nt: TGTGCCAGCAGCATGGGGACTACCAACTACGAGCAGTACTTC; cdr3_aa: CASSMGTTNYEQYF
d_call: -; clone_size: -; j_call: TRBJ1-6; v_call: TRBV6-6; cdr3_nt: TGTGCCAGCACCCAACAGGGACATAATTCACCCCTCCACTTT; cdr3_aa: CASTQQGHNSPLHF
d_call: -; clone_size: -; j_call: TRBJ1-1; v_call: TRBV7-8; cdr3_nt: TGTGCCAGCTCCCAGGGAAGATGGGTCGCGAACACTGAAGCTTTCTTT; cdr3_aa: CASSQGRWVANTEAFF
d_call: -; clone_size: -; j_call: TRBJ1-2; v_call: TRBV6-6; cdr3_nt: TGTGCCAGCAGTTCCCAGGGGACGGTTTATGGCTACACCTTC; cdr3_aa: CASSSQGTVYGYTF
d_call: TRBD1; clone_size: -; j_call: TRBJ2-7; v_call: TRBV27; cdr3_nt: TGTGCCAGCAGCCAGAAGCCGGGACAGGGCTACGAGCAGTACTTC; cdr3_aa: CASSQKPGQGYEQYF
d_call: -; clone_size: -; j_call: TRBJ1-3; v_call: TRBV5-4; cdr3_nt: TGTGCCAGCAGCTTGGACAGGCCCTCTCCCATATATTTT; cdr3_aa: CASSLDRPSPIYF
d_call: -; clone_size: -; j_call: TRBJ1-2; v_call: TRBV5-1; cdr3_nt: TGCGCCAGCAGCGTCGAACCGGGACAACTCTATGGCTACACCTTC; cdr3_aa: CASSVEPGQLYGYTF
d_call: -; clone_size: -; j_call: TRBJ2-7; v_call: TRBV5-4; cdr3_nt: TGTGCCAGCAGCTTGCGGGGAGAATCCTACGAGCAGTACTTC; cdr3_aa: CASSLRGESYEQYF
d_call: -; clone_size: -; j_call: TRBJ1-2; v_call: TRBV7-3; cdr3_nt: TGTGCCAGCAGCATCCGGGCCGGGGGCTACACCTTC; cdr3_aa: CASSIRAGGYTF
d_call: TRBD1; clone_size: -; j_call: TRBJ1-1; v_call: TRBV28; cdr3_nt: TGTGCCAGCAGTACCCCCACAGGGGTGAATGAAGCTTTCTTT; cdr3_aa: CASSTPTGVNEAFF
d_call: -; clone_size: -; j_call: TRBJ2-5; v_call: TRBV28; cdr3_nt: TGTGCCAGCAGTTCCCCGAGTACCCTAGGCGGACAGACCCAGTACTTC; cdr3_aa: CASSSPSTLGGQTQYF
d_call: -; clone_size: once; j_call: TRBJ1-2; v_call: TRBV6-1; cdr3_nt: TGTGCCAGCAGTGAAGGGGAAGGGGTTGGCTACACCTTC; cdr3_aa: CASSEGEGVGYTF
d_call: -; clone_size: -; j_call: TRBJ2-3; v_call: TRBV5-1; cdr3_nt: TGCGCCAGCAGCTCCGGACTAGACAGGGCCCATTTCTCAGATACGCAGTATTTT; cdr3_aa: CASSSGLDRAHFSDTQYF
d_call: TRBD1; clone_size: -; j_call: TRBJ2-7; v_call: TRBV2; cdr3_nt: TGTGCCAGCAGTGAGGACGGGACAGTCCTCTACGAGCAGTACTTC; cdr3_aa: CASSEDGTVLYEQYF
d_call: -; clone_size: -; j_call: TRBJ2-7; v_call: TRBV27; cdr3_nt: TGTGCCAGCAGTTTACTCGGCGGCCCGCATCCCCAGCAGTACTTC; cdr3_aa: CASSLLGGPHPQQYF
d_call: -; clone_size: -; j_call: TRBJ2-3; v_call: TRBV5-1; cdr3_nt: TGCGCCAGCAGCTCCCCCACAGATACGCAGTATTTT; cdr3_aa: CASSSPTDTQYF
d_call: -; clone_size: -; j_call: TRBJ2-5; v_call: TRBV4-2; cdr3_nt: TGTGCCAGCAGCCAAGGGAACAGGGAACAAGAGACCCAGTACTTC; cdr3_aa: CASSQGNREQETQYF
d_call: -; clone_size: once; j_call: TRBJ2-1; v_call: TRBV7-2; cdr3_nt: TGTGCCAGCAGTCTCCAGAGCCAGGCCTTTGTGGGTGGGCAGTTCTTC; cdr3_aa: CASSLQSQAFVGGQFF
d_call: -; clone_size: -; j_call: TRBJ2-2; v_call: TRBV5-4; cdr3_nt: TGTGCCAGCAGCTTGGGGGGGAGAAGCCCCGGGGAGCTGTTTTTT; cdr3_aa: CASSLGGRSPGELFF
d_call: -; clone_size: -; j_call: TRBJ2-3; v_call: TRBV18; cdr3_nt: TGTGCCAGCTCACCACGCGCAGGGGAGGATACGCAGTATTTT; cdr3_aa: CASSPRAGEDTQYF
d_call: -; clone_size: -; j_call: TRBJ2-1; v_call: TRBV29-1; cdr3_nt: TGCAGCGTTGGCCGGGCGTCCTACAATGAGCAGTTCTTC; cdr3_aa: CSVGRASYNEQFF
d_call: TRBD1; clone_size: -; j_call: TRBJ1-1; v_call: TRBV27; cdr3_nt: TGTGCCAGCAATGACAGGGGAGGGGGGACTGAAGCTTTCTTT; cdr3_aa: CASNDRGGGTEAFF
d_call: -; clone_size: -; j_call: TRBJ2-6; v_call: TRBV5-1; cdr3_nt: TGCGCCAGCAGCTTGGGTATTAGTGGGGCCAACGTCCTGACTTTC; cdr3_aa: CASSLGISGANVLTF
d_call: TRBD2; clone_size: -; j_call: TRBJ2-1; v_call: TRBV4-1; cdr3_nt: TGCGCCAGCAGCCATCCAAGGACTAGCGGGGTTGTTGGGTGGTTCTTC; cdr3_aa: CASSHPRTSGVVGWFF
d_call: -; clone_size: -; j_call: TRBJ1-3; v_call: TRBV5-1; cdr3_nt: TGCGCCAGCAGCTTGTTTCCGTCCGGAGGGGGAAACACCATATATTTT; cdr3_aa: CASSLFPSGGGNTIYF
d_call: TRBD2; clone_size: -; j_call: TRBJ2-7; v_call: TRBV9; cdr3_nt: TGTGCCAGCAGCGTAGCCGCGGGAGCTAGCGGATACGAGCAGTACTTC; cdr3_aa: CASSVAAGASGYEQYF
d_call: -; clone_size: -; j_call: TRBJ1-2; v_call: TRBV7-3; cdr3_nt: TGTGCCAGCAGCTTAAATTCTGCAGGGGTGGACTATGGCTACACCTTC; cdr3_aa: CASSLNSAGVDYGYTF
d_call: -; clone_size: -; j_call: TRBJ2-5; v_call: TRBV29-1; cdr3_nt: TGCAGCGTTGCCGGGTACCAAGAGACCCAGTACTTC; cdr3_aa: CSVAGYQETQYF
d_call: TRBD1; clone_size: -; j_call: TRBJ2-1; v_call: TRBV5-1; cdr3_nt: TGCGCCAGCAGGATACAGGGGATAACTGAGCAGTTCTTC; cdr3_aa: CASRIQGITEQFF
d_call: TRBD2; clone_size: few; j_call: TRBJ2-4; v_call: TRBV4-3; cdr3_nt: TGCGCCAGCAGCCAAGGGGCAAGGACTAGCGGGAGTGCAGCCAAAAACATTCAGTACTTC; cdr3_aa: CASSQGARTSGSAAKNIQYF
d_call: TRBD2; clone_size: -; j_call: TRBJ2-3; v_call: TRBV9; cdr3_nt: TGTGCCAGCAGCGACCGGGGACTAGCGGGAGGATTGAGCACAGATACGCAGTATTTT; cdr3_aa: CASSDRGLAGGLSTDTQYF
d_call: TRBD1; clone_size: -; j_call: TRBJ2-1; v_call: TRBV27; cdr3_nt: TGTGCCAGCAGTTCCGGGACAGGGGGAAGGGAGCAGTTCTTC; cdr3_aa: CASSSGTGGREQFF
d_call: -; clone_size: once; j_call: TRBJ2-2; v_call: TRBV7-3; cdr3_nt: TGTGCCAGCAGCTTAGCGAAGACCGGGGAGCTGTTTTTT; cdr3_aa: CASSLAKTGELFF
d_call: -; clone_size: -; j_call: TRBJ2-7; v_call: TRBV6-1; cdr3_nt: TGTGCCAGCAGTGAATTCGCGGCAGGGTACTCCTACGAGCAGTACTTC; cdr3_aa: CASSEFAAGYSYEQYF
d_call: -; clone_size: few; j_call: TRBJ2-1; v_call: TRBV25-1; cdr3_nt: TGTGCCAGCAGTGAAACAGGGCTCAATGAGCAGTTCTTC; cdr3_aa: CASSETGLNEQFF
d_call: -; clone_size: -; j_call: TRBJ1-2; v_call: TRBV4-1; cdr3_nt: TGCGCCAGCAGCCAGGGGGCGCTGACCTATGGCTACACCTTC; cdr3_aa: CASSQGALTYGYTF
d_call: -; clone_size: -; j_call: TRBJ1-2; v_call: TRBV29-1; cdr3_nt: TGCAGCGTTGCCAATGGGGCGGGTGGCTACACCTTC; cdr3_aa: CSVANGAGGYTF
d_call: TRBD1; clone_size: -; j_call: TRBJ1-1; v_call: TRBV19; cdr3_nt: TGTGCCAGTAGTAGTACGACAGGGGGCTACACTGAAGCTTTCTTT; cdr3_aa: CASSSTTGGYTEAFF
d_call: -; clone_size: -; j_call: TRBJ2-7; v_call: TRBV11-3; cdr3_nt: TGTGCCAGCAGCCATGGGTCAACCTACGAGCAGTACTTC; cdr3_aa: CASSHGSTYEQYF
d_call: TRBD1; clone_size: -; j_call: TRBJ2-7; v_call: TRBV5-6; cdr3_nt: TGTGCCAGCAGCTTCCGGGACAGAACGTACGAGCAGTACTTC; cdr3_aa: CASSFRDRTYEQYF
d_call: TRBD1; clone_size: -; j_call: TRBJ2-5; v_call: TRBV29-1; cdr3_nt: TGCAGCGTTGAATCCCAGGGGGCAGGGGAGACCCAGTACTTC; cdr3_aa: CSVESQGAGETQYF
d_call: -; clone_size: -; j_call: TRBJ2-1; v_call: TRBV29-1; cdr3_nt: TGCAGCGCCAGGGGCGACAATGTGCAGTTCTTC; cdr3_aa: CSARGDNVQFF
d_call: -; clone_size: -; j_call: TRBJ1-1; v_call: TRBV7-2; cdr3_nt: TGTGCCAGCAGCCGAGGACAGAGTACTGAAGCTTTCTTT; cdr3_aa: CASSRGQSTEAFF
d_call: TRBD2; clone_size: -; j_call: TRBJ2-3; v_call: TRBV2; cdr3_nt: TGTGCCAGCAGTTCCCCTAGCGGGAGGGTCGATACGCAGTATTTT; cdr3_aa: CASSSPSGRVDTQYF
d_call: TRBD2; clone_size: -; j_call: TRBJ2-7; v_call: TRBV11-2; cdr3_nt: TGTGCCAGCAGCCTAGGACTAGTCCCCTACGAGCAGTACTTC; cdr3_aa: CASSLGLVPYEQYF
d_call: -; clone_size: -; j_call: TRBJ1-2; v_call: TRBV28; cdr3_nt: TGTGCCAGCAGGTCCCCGGCTAACTATGGCTACACCTTC; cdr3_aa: CASRSPANYGYTF
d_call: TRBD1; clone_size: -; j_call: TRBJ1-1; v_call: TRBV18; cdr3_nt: TGTGCCAACTCACCTTACGGGACAGGGATGTACACTGAAGCTTTCTTT; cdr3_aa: CANSPYGTGMYTEAFF
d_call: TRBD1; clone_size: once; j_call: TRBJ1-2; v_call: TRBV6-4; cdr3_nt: TGTGCCAGCAGTGACACTCCGAGACAGGGGCTCCCTTATGGCTACACCTTC; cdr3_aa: CASSDTPRQGLPYGYTF
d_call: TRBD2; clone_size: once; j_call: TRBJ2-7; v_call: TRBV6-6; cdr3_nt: TGTGCCAGCAGATTAGCGGGAGACTCCTACGAGCAGTACTTC; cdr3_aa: CASRLAGDSYEQYF
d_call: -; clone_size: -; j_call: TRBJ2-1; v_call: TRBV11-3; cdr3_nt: TGTGCCAGCAGCTTAGGGCCGTATCCCTCTAATGAGCAGTTCTTC; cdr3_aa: CASSLGPYPSNEQFF
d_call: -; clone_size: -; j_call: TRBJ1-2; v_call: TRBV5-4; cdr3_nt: TGTGCCAGCAGCTTGGTTTCCGGGAATAACTATGGCTACACCTTC; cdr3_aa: CASSLVSGNNYGYTF
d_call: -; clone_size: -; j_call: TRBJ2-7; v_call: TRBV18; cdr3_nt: TGTGCCAGCTCACCACGACTAGACTCCTACGAGCAGTACTTC; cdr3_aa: CASSPRLDSYEQYF
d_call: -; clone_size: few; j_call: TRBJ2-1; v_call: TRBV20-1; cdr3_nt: TGCAGTGCTAGGTACCGGAATGAGCAGTTCTTC; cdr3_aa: CSARYRNEQFF
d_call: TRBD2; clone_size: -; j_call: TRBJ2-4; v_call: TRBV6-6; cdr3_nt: TGTGCCAGCGTATTGGGGCTAGCGGGAGGGTATAAGTACTTC; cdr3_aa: CASVLGLAGGYKYF
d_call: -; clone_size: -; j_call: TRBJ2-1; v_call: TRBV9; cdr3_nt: TGTGCCAGCAGCGCCGGGCCGATCTCCTACAATGAGCAGTTCTTC; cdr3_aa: CASSAGPISYNEQFF
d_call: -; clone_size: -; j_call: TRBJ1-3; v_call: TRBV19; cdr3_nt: TGTGCCAGTAGTATTGCAGGCTCTGGAAACACCATATATTTT; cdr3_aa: CASSIAGSGNTIYF